This TCR beta chain came from a study of radiation and T cells in renal cell carcinoma. The V gene's germline CDR1 is LNHDA and CDR2 SQIVND (reference sequence). The ends were cut back, 7 bases at V and 1 base at J, with 12 bases in the middle. The CDR3 sequence is 14 residues long. Profiling relied on immunoSEQ multiplex PCR, and the TCRdb table lists in-frame clones only, not all of them. The sample records 18,000 or so clones, under 55% being singletons. Treatment specified: 15 Gy SBRT to primary tumor, nephrectomy 4 weeks later. Nephrectomy followed 15 Gy stereotactic body radiation by 4 weeks. Sequenced material: tumor tissue, taken from a patient whose treatment included radiotherapy and nephrectomy. The chain carries TRBV19 and TRBJ2-3; a weak D match, TRBD2 (5 bases). The source of this sequence is a middle-aged man with renal cell carcinoma. Here the CDR3 reads CASTREYRTDTQYF. CDR3 sequence (DNA): TGTGCCAGTACGAGGGAATATCGCACAGATACGCAGTATTTT.